Each of the 5 T cell receptor beta chains below was sequenced from the same sample in a study of cytomegalovirus exposure and HLA in healthy donors. Generated by immunoSEQ multiplex PCR, the TCRdb table keeps only in-frame clones and is missing some. The sample shows 170,000 or so clones, roughly four fifths of them seen only once. The specimen was PBMCs. The receptor set was obtained from a woman aged 18-35 years in good health and CMV-seropositive.

The table lists this clone with a count of one. The chain combines TRBV2 with TRBJ2-7, with D tentatively TRBD2 (6 bases). The CDR3 extends over 17 amino acids. Germline V gene data show CDR1 as SNHLY and CDR2 as FYNNEI. V was shortened by 6 bases and J by 2 bases, with 23 bases between the two germline ends. CDR3 nucleotides: TGTGCCAGCAGGCCCCGGGGGAGACCCGAAAGCACCTACGAGCAGTACTTC. As protein: CASRPRGRPESTYEQYF.

V is TRBV21-1 and J is TRBJ2-1; the table's D call, TRBD1, has no DNA check behind it. TRBV21-1 is a pseudogene locus. This CDR3 has 12 amino acids. This CDR3 reads CASYQFHNEQFF. The DNA for the CDR3 is TGTGCCAGTTACCAGTTCCACAATGAGCAGTTCTTC.

The chain uses TRBV11-2 and TRBJ2-2, with TRBD2 as a possible D gene (7 bases). The CDR3 is 19 amino acids. Trimming left V 0 bases short and J 4 bases short, with 21 bases between. Germline-derived CDR1 and CDR2 are SGHAT and FQNNGV. For the CDR3, the DNA is TGTGCCAGCAGCTTAGATCGTTGGGGGGGCCCTTCGGGCACCGGGGAGCTGTTTTTT. Translating it yields CASSLDRWGGPSGTGELFF.

The chain is built from TRBV7-9 and TRBJ2-1; 9 bases are a match to TRBD2. The CDR3 is 15 amino acids. J lost 7 bases, V lost 5 bases, and 9 bases had no gene match. Germline CDR1 is SEHNR and CDR2 is FQNEAQ (reference sequence). CDR3 in amino acids: CASSPFGGGANEQFF. The DNA of the CDR3 is TGTGCCAGCAGCCCCTTTGGCGGGGGGGCTAATGAGCAGTTCTTC.

The V gene is TRBV2, the J gene TRBJ2-5, with TRBD2 as a possible D gene (6 bases). This CDR3 has 19 residues. Germline CDR1 SNHLY, CDR2 FYNNEI. V dropped 2 bases and J dropped 4 bases, with 26 bases sitting between them. The CDR3 DNA follows: TGTGCCAGCAGTGAATTTTCTTTCGGTGTGGGGGGAGAGGCAGAGACCCAGTACTTC. This encodes CASSEFSFGVGGEAETQYF. Combining the CDR3 with reference TRBV2 and TRBJ2-5 gives the whole variable domain EPEVTQTPSHQVTQMGQEVILRCVPISNHLYFYWYRQILGQKVEFLVSFYNNEISEKSEIFDDQFSVERPDGSNFTLKIRSTKLEDSAMYFCASSEFSFGVGGEAETQYFGPGTRLLVL.